The 24 T cell receptor beta chains given below trace back to one sample, sequenced in a study of regulatory T cells in long-lasting Graves disease. Time point in this sample: persistent/refractory GD, antithyroid drugs over 5 years with positive TRAb. The TCR library used RNA extracted from PBMCs. According to the study, TCR beta libraries were built with iRepertoire HTBI primers and CDR3-region Arm-PCR. TCRdb ran MiXCR on the multiplex PCR reads and lists one entry per CDR3 protein. The sample yields around 300,000 distinct CDR3 sequences, 20% to 25% seen once. Sequenced material: peripheral blood mononuclear cells (PBMCs), taken when the disease was refractory, from a patient treated with antithyroid drugs. The source of these receptors is a female donor with Graves disease.

The sample holds a few counts of this clonotype. The rearrangement uses TRBV28 and TRBJ2-3, with TRBD2 identical over 7 bases. Trimming took 5 bases from V and 5 from J; bases not matched to a gene: 7. The CDR3 is 14 amino acids. The V gene's germline CDR1 is MDHEN and CDR2 SYDVKM. Here the CDR3 reads CASSVRDYEDTQYF. DNA of the CDR3: TGTGCCAGCAGTGTCCGGGACTACGAAGATACGCAGTATTTT.

This clonotype was recorded a few times. V and J are TRBV7-6 and TRBJ2-3; 9 bases agree with TRBD2. The length of the CDR3 is 15 residues. Germline V gene lookup returns CDR1 SGHVS and CDR2 FNYEAQ. V lost 5 bases and J lost 5; bases outside the gene matches: 8. CDR3 in DNA: TGTGCCAGCAGCCCCAGTATAGCGGGAGAAGATACGCAGTATTTT. This gives the protein CASSPSIAGEDTQYF.

The table lists this clonotype with a few counts. The chain recombines TRBV20-1 with TRBJ1-1; TRBD1 matches at 10 bases. CDR3 length equals 13 residues. After removal of 6 bases from V and 4 bases from J, the junction contained 5 bases not matched to a gene. Germline V gene sequence: CDR1 DFQATT, CDR2 SNEGSKA (reference sequence). The CDR3 protein is CSAPRTGGTEAFF. In nucleotides, the CDR3 is TGCAGTGCCCCCCGGACAGGGGGCACTGAAGCTTTCTTT.

Many counts were recorded for this clonotype. The V call is TRBV27, the J call TRBJ2-7; tentatively, D is TRBD2 (6 bases). Between the trimmed V and J ends, which lost 5 bases and 0 bases, there was a span of 14 bases. The CDR3 is 15 amino acids. Germline-derived CDR1 and CDR2 are MNHEY and SMNVEV (reference sequence). CDR3 nucleotides: TGTGCCAGCAGTCTCAGCGGGTGGGGCTCCTACGAGCAGTACTTC. Translating it yields CASSLSGWGSYEQYF.

This clonotype has just a few counts. The rearrangement links TRBV6-5 to TRBJ2-7; D call uncertain. Trimming removed 2 bases at V and 10 bases at J, with 9 bases between. CDR3 length equals 11 residues. Germline CDR1 and CDR2: MNHEY and SVGAGI. The CDR3 reads CASSYLHEQYF. The CDR3 nucleotides are TGTGCCAGCAGTTACCTACATGAACAGTACTTC.

The genes are TRBV5-1 and TRBJ1-5; D remains ambiguous. The CDR3 extends over 15 amino acids. Trimming took 0 bases from V and 0 from J, leaving 7 bases between them. From germline, CDR1 is SGHRS and CDR2 YFSETQ. CDR3 protein: CASSLDGYSNQPQHF. Here the CDR3 DNA reads TGCGCCAGCAGCTTGGACGGGTATAGCAATCAGCCCCAGCATTTT.

The rearrangement links TRBV14 to TRBJ2-7, with TRBD2 matching 10 bases. Looked up from germline, CDR1 is SGHDN and CDR2 is FVKESK. The CDR3 has 16 amino acids. Losses at the gene ends were 2 bases for V and 3 bases for J; bases not matched to a gene: 7. CDR3 sequence: CASSQLAGDSYYEQYF. For the CDR3, the DNA is TGTGCCAGCAGCCAACTAGCGGGAGACAGTTACTACGAGCAGTACTTC.

V usage is TRBV29-1 and J usage is TRBJ2-5; possibly TRBD1 or TRBD2 for D (5 bases each). Germline V lookup: CDR1 SQVTM, CDR2 ANQGSEA. The CDR3 is 13 amino acids. Between the trimmed V and J ends, which lost 7 bases and 4 bases, there was a span of 16 bases. The CDR3 is CSGTRVGTETQYF. The CDR3 DNA is TGCAGCGGCACCAGGGTGGGGACAGAGACCCAGTACTTC.

This clonotype was seen a few times. The rearrangement links TRBV29-1 to TRBJ2-7; 9 positions agree with TRBD2. CDR1 and CDR2 (germline): SQVTM, ANQGSEA. The CDR3 runs to 13 residues. V shed 6 bases, J shed 3 bases, and the junction held 6 bases outside the gene matches. CDR3 sequence reads: CSVRGSGSYEQYF. DNA of the CDR3: TGCAGCGTGAGAGGTAGCGGGAGCTACGAGCAGTACTTC.

This clonotype was detected many times. This chain connects TRBV20-1 to TRBJ1-2; D uncertain. V was cut by 6 bases and J by 7 bases, with 12 bases left in between. Germline CDR1 DFQATT, CDR2 SNEGSKA (reference sequence). This CDR3 comprises 11 residues. The CDR3 loop is CSAAPFGGYTF. CDR3 nucleotide sequence: TGCAGTGCCGCGCCCTTCGGTGGCTACACCTTC.

The genes are TRBV6-1 and TRBJ2-3; 13 nucleotides match TRBD2. The germline V gene encodes CDR1 MNHNS and CDR2 SASEGT. There are 17 residues in the CDR3. V was pared by 5 bases and J by 1 base, with 6 bases of the junction left unmatched. The CDR3 sequence: CASSRGTSGTGTDTQYF. As DNA, the CDR3 is TGTGCCAGCAGTCGCGGGACTAGCGGGACTGGCACAGATACGCAGTATTTT.

The chain couples TRBV20-1 to TRBJ1-2; 10 bases are shared with TRBD1. V lost 3 bases, J lost 0 bases, and 7 bases stayed unmatched. Germline loops: CDR1 DFQATT, CDR2 SNEGSKA (reference sequence). The CDR3 is made up of 16 amino acids. Written as DNA, the CDR3 is TGCAGTGCTAGGGGGACAGGGGCGCTTTCTAACTATGGCTACACCTTC. Residues: CSARGTGALSNYGYTF.

The V call is TRBV28, the J call TRBJ2-1; a weak D match, TRBD1 (5 bases). There are 14 residues in the CDR3. Germline CDR1 is MDHEN and CDR2 is SYDVKM. The ends were cut back, 6 bases at V and 1 base at J, with 10 bases in the middle. CDR3 amino acids: CASRSYRSYNEQFF. Here the CDR3 DNA reads TGTGCCAGCAGATCCTACAGGTCCTACAATGAGCAGTTCTTC.

This clonotype has ten or more counts. The J gene is TRBJ1-1, the V gene TRBV20-1; D might be TRBD1 (5 bases). This CDR3 contains 11 residues. With 6 bases removed from V and 6 bases from J, the gap between germline ends came to 11 bases. Germline values: CDR1 DFQATT, CDR2 SNEGSKA (reference sequence). The CDR3 DNA follows: TGCAGTGCAACCTGGGGGGCTGAAGCTTTCTTT. It is translated as CSATWGAEAFF.

Many counts were recorded for this clonotype. This rearrangement joins TRBV9 to TRBJ2-7; unclear D gene. This CDR3 region has 13 residues. CDR1 is SGDLS and CDR2 is YYNGEE in the germline V gene. V lost 0 bases, J lost 6 bases, and 10 bases lay in between. The CDR3 bases are TGTGCCAGCAGCGTAGCTATAGGGTTCGAGCAGTACTTC. It translates to CASSVAIGFEQYF.

There are many counts of this clonotype. The genes are TRBV6-1 and TRBJ2-7; TRBD1 aligns across 7 bases. The germline V gene encodes CDR1 MNHNS and CDR2 SASEGT. The CDR3 is made up of 12 amino acids. With V trimmed by 10 bases and J by 1 base, 4 bases remained unmatched. CDR3 nucleotides: TGTGCCATCAGACAGGGTTCCTACGAGCAGTACTTC. It codes for CAIRQGSYEQYF.

This chain connects TRBV11-3 to TRBJ2-2; tentatively, D is TRBD2 (6 bases). CDR3 size: 18 residues. Trimming took 0 bases from V and 0 from J, leaving 14 bases between them. Germline loops: CDR1 SGHNT, CDR2 YENEEA. For the CDR3, the DNA is TGTGCCAGCAGCTTAGACCTCCCGACTAGGCCGAACACCGGGGAGCTGTTTTTT. Its translation: CASSLDLPTRPNTGELFF.

This clonotype was recorded many times. The chain joins TRBV12-3 or TRBV12-4 to TRBJ1-1; a possible D gene is TRBD1 (5 bases). V gave up 6 bases and J gave up 4 bases, with 12 bases separating them. This CDR3 is built from 13 residues. CDR3 coding DNA: TGTGCCAGCAGCCCCGACGGGGGCACTGAAGCTTTCTTT. Its protein is CASSPDGGTEAFF.

This clonotype was picked up a small number of times. This chain uses TRBV6-5 with TRBJ1-1; maybe TRBD1 (6 bases). The CDR3 loop spans 16 amino acids. CDR1 is MNHEY, CDR2 SVGAGI, per germline. Trimming shortened V by 4 bases and J by 4 bases, and 19 bases separated the two germline ends. Written as DNA, the CDR3 is TGTGCCAGCAGTTCCCCAGCCTCAGGGGCAAGCACTGAAGCTTTCTTT. As protein: CASSSPASGASTEAFF.

The chain joins TRBV6-4 to TRBJ2-7; D may be TRBD2 (6 bases). The CDR3 is made up of 15 amino acids. Germline V lookup: CDR1 MRHNA, CDR2 SNTAGT. V lost 11 bases, J lost 3 bases, and 23 bases lay in between. The CDR3 nucleotides are TGTGCCGGCCGCCTGCCCGCGGGAACCGTCTACGAGCAGTACTTC. Translation gives CAGRLPAGTVYEQYF.

The chain joins TRBV9 to TRBJ1-1, with 10 bases lining up with TRBD1. V was pared by 4 bases and J by 7 bases, with 7 bases of the junction left unmatched. The CDR3 runs to 14 residues. The germline V gene encodes CDR1 SGDLS and CDR2 YYNGEE. The CDR3 nucleotides are TGTGCCAGCAGCCCGAGGACAGGGGGAATTGAAGCTTTCTTT. Translated: CASSPRTGGIEAFF.

This clonotype was recorded at least ten times. V usage is TRBV5-1 and J usage is TRBJ1-1; D might be TRBD1 (6 bases). The CDR3 covers 15 residues. From germline, CDR1 is SGHRS and CDR2 YFSETQ. Trimming stripped 0 bases from V and 0 bases from J, with 9 bases between. For the CDR3, the DNA is TGCGCCAGCAGCTTGGATGGACAGATGAACACTGAAGCTTTCTTT. Translating gives CASSLDGQMNTEAFF. Using reference TRBV5-1 and TRBJ1-1 for the parts outside the CDR3, the full variable domain is KAGVTQTPRYLIKTRGQQVTLSCSPISGHRSVSWYQQTPGQGLQFLFEYFSETQRNKGNFPGRFSGRQFSNSRSEMNVSTLELGDSALYLCASSLDGQMNTEAFFGQGTRLTVV.

This clonotype has a count of ten or more. The chain employs TRBV2 and TRBJ2-7; unclear D gene. CDR1 SNHLY and CDR2 FYNNEI come from the germline V gene. The CDR3 consists of 12 residues. V was cut by 5 bases and J by 7 bases, with 12 bases left in between. CDR3 nucleotides: TGTGCCAGCAGTCCCCCCGGGCGAGAGCAGTACTTC. Amino acid sequence: CASSPPGREQYF.

At least ten counts were recorded for this clonotype. The chain combines TRBV27 with TRBJ1-5; D is perhaps TRBD1 (5 bases). With 6 bases removed from V and 4 bases from J, the gap between germline ends came to 13 bases. Germline values: CDR1 MNHEY, CDR2 SMNVEV (reference sequence). The CDR3 is 14 amino acids. The CDR3 spells CASSPGRGNQPQHF. The DNA for the CDR3 is TGTGCCAGCAGCCCAGGACGGGGGAATCAGCCCCAGCATTTT.